The 28 T cell receptor beta chains reported below all come from one sample, sequenced in a study of OX40 agonist ivuxolimab in advanced cancers. Assay: immunoSEQ multiplex PCR; the TCRdb copy retains only in-frame clones and omits some. Of some 58,000 clones in the sample, around nine tenths were seen once. Sequenced here: CD4+ or CD8+ T cells sorted from blood, sampled in a trial of the OX40 agonist ivuxolimab. The source is an adult with an advanced solid tumor such as melanoma, head and neck, liver or kidney cancer.

This chain uses TRBV5-1 with TRBJ2-4; D tentatively fits TRBD1 or TRBD2 (5 bases each). The CDR3 contains 15 residues. CDR1 is SGHRS, CDR2 YFSETQ, per germline. V was pared by 0 bases and J by 1 base, with 8 bases between. CDR3 region: CASSLGWGAKNIQYF. The CDR3 DNA reads TGCGCCAGCAGCTTGGGCTGGGGGGCCAAAAACATTCAGTACTTC.

This sequence joins TRBV7-2 and TRBJ1-5; D not resolved. Germline CDR1 SGHTA, CDR2 FQGNSA. Trimming took 2 bases from V and 6 from J, leaving 17 bases between them. The CDR3 extends over 16 amino acids. CDR3 sequence: CASSLQGLLPGQPQHF. CDR3 DNA: TGTGCCAGCAGCTTACAAGGACTCTTACCGGGTCAGCCCCAGCATTTT.

The chain joins TRBV6-5 to TRBJ1-2; D is perhaps TRBD1 (5 bases). CDR1 and CDR2 (germline): MNHEY, SVGAGI. This CDR3 is built from 12 residues. The germline V and J ends were trimmed by 10 bases and 4 bases, with 13 bases remaining between them. CDR3 nucleotides: TGTGCCACCCCGTTCGGGGGCTATGGCTACACCTTC. Its translation is CATPFGGYGYTF.

The rearrangement uses TRBV11-2 and TRBJ2-1; weak D call: TRBD1 (5 bases). Trimming cost V 1 base and J 0 bases, with 7 bases left between them. This CDR3 is built from 15 residues. Germline V gives CDR1 SGHAT, CDR2 FQNNGV. CDR3 in amino acids: CASSLGQGSYNEQFF. The CDR3 DNA follows: TGTGCCAGCAGCTTAGGGCAGGGCTCCTACAATGAGCAGTTCTTC.

The genes are TRBV30 and TRBJ1-2, with 9 bases that match TRBD1. This CDR3 spans 13 amino acids. J gave up 2 bases and V 5 bases, and 3 bases lay outside the gene matches. In germline, CDR1 is GTSNPN, CDR2 SVGIG (reference sequence). CDR3 coding DNA: TGTGCCTGGCAACAGGGGGCAAACTATGGCTACACCTTC. It is translated as CAWQQGANYGYTF.

This clone has only a few counts. Other DNA sequences from this sample encode an identical CDR3 as well. The chain combines TRBV7-9 with TRBJ1-6, with D possibly being TRBD1 (6 bases). This CDR3 region has 16 residues. Trimming removed 1 base from V and 3 bases from J, with 10 bases in between. Germline V lookup: CDR1 SEHNR, CDR2 FQNEAQ (reference sequence). The chain's CDR3 is CASSLGQGFYNSPLHF. Here the CDR3 DNA reads TGTGCCAGCAGCTTAGGTCAGGGGTTCTATAATTCACCCCTCCACTTT. The entire variable domain, with the rest obtained from reference TRBV7-9 and TRBJ1-6, is as follows: DTGVSQNPRHKITKRGQNVTFRCDPISEHNRLYWYRQTLGQGPEFLTYFQNEAQLEKSRLLSDRFSAERPKGSFSTLEIQRTEQGDSAMYLCASSLGQGFYNSPLHFGNGTRLTVT.

This chain uses TRBV5-1 with TRBJ1-2; tentatively, D is TRBD1 (5 bases). The CDR3 runs 14 residues. Trimming removed 0 bases from V and 3 bases from J, with 9 bases in between. In germline, CDR1 is SGHRS, CDR2 YFSETQ. This CDR3 is CASSLDVRDYGYTF. In DNA, the CDR3 is TGCGCCAGCAGCTTGGATGTCAGGGACTATGGCTACACCTTC. Looking up the rest from reference TRBV5-1 and TRBJ1-2 gives the full variable domain: KAGVTQTPRYLIKTRGQQVTLSCSPISGHRSVSWYQQTPGQGLQFLFEYFSETQRNKGNFPGRFSGRQFSNSRSEMNVSTLELGDSALYLCASSLDVRDYGYTFGSGTRLTVV.

The V and J genes are TRBV9 and TRBJ1-2; TRBD1 agrees at 9 bases. V shed 6 bases and J 8 bases; nucleotides not matched to a gene: 11. Germline V gene sequence: CDR1 SGDLS, CDR2 YYNGEE. The CDR3 has 14 residues. The CDR3 is CASTAGTGSSGYTF. CDR3 DNA: TGTGCCAGCACCGCCGGGACAGGGTCGAGCGGCTACACCTTC.

The chain recombines TRBV5-1 with TRBJ1-3; the D is unclear. The V gene lost 2 bases and the J gene lost 0 bases, with 6 bases spanning the gap. The CDR3 is 14 amino acids. Germline loops: CDR1 SGHRS, CDR2 YFSETQ. CDR3 sequence: CASSLDNSGNTIYF. CDR3 nucleotides: TGCGCCAGCAGCTTAGACAACTCTGGAAACACCATATATTTT.

The chain uses TRBV10-3 and TRBJ2-6; D is possibly TRBD1 (5 bases). This CDR3 has 15 amino acids. In germline, CDR1 is ENHRY, CDR2 SYGVKD. V lost 11 bases and J 1 base, leaving 15 bases between the germline ends. The chain's CDR3 is CAVRVSGSGANVLTF. The CDR3 DNA is TGTGCCGTACGAGTATCAGGGTCTGGGGCCAACGTCCTGACTTTC.

The chain carries TRBV6-6 and TRBJ2-1; TRBD1 matches at 7 bases. This CDR3 has 16 residues. The V and J ends lost 4 bases and 0 bases, in that order; junction bases with no gene match: 6. The germline CDR1 and CDR2 sequences are MNHNY and SVGAGI (reference sequence). The DNA for the CDR3 is TGTGCCAGCAGTTTCGTGGGACAGAGCTCCTACAATGAGCAGTTCTTC. It specifies CASSFVGQSSYNEQFF.

The V and J genes are TRBV30 and TRBJ2-7, with a tentative D call TRBD1 (6 bases). This CDR3 has 14 residues. Germline V gives CDR1 GTSNPN, CDR2 SVGIG (reference sequence). The V end lost 0 bases, the J end lost 2 bases, and 11 bases lay between the germline ends. For the CDR3, the DNA is TGTGCCTGGAGTGTTCCGGGACACACCTACGAGCAGTACTTC. Translated: CAWSVPGHTYEQYF. Complete variable domain (other parts from reference TRBV30 and TRBJ2-7): SQTIHQWPATLVQPVGSPLSLECTVEGTSNPNLYWYRQAAGRGLQLLFYSVGIGQISSEVPQNLSASRPQDRQFILSSKKLLLSDSGFYLCAWSVPGHTYEQYFGPGTRLTVT.

V is TRBV5-1 and J is TRBJ1-2; D remains unclear. There are 13 residues in the CDR3. V was clipped by 0 bases and J by 7 bases, with 10 bases between them. The germline gives CDR1 SGHRS, CDR2 YFSETQ. Written as DNA, the CDR3 is TGCGCCAGCAGCTTGGACGCAGCGACTGGCTACACCTTC. Translated, it gives CASSLDAATGYTF. Based on the CDR3 plus reference TRBV5-1 and TRBJ1-2, the full variable domain is KAGVTQTPRYLIKTRGQQVTLSCSPISGHRSVSWYQQTPGQGLQFLFEYFSETQRNKGNFPGRFSGRQFSNSRSEMNVSTLELGDSALYLCASSLDAATGYTFGSGTRLTVV.

The genes are TRBV5-8 and TRBJ2-1; TRBD2 matches 8 bases. This CDR3 is 15 amino acids long. Germline V gene lookup returns CDR1 SGHTS and CDR2 YDEGEE. The trim removed 3 bases at V and 4 bases at J, leaving 6 bases unmatched. The CDR3 DNA reads TGTGCCAGCAGCTGGGGACTAGGGGGGTACAATGAGCAGTTCTTC. Protein: CASSWGLGGYNEQFF.

This clone was detected only once. This sequence joins TRBV18 and TRBJ2-7; D ambiguous. Deletions cut 2 bases from V and 3 bases from J, with 14 bases between. This CDR3 spans 15 amino acids. Germline-derived CDR1 and CDR2 are KGHSH and LQKENI. The DNA for the CDR3 is TGTGCCAGCTCACCAGATCTGTTGGGATACTACGAGCAGTACTTC. This translates into CASSPDLLGYYEQYF. Full variable domain (missing parts from reference TRBV18 and TRBJ2-7): NAGVMQNPRHLVRRRGQEARLRCSPMKGHSHVYWYRQLPEEGLKFMVYLQKENIIDESGMPKERFSAEFPKEGPSILRIQQVVRGDSAAYFCASSPDLLGYYEQYFGPGTRLTVT.

V gene TRBV7-3 combines with J gene TRBJ1-1, with no clear D. The V and J ends lost 4 bases and 0 bases respectively, with 6 bases between them. The CDR3 covers 13 residues. Germline V gene data show CDR1 as SGHTA and CDR2 as FQGTGA. The CDR3 DNA sequence: TGTGCCAGCAGCTCGGTCATGAACACTGAAGCTTTCTTT. Its translation is CASSSVMNTEAFF.

V is TRBV7-2 and J is TRBJ2-3; 10 bases are a match to TRBD2. Germline CDR1 and CDR2: SGHTA and FQGNSA. Trimming took 3 bases from V and 4 from J; bases not matched to a gene: 7. This CDR3 region has 16 residues. The CDR3 DNA follows: TGTGCCAGCAGCTTCCAACTAGCGGGGTTCGCAGATACGCAGTATTTT. Translating it yields CASSFQLAGFADTQYF.

The chain combines TRBV5-1 with TRBJ1-1, with TRBD1 identical over 7 bases. From germline, CDR1 is SGHRS and CDR2 YFSETQ. Trimming took 4 bases from V and 4 from J; bases not matched to a gene: 16. CDR3 size: 17 residues. The CDR3, as DNA: TGCGCCAGCAGCCTTCGTAGTCCCGGGACAGCCGGCACTGAAGCTTTCTTT. It codes for CASSLRSPGTAGTEAFF. The whole variable domain, filled in from reference TRBV5-1 and TRBJ1-1, reads KAGVTQTPRYLIKTRGQQVTLSCSPISGHRSVSWYQQTPGQGLQFLFEYFSETQRNKGNFPGRFSGRQFSNSRSEMNVSTLELGDSALYLCASSLRSPGTAGTEAFFGQGTRLTVV.

The chain is built from TRBV9 and TRBJ1-3; D is unclear. The CDR3 contains 15 residues. Between the trimmed V and J ends, which lost 0 bases and 2 bases, there was a span of 9 bases. Per germline, CDR1 SGDLS and CDR2 YYNGEE. CDR3 DNA sequence: TGTGCCAGCAGCGTAGCATCCGGGACTGGAAACACCATATATTTT. Translating gives CASSVASGTGNTIYF.

This rearrangement joins TRBV14 to TRBJ2-2; D gene uncertain. The CDR3 is 14 amino acids. CDR1 SGHDN and CDR2 FVKESK come from the germline V gene. V was clipped by 4 bases and J by 2 bases, with 8 bases between them. The CDR3 sequence is CASSPLGNTGELFF. DNA for the CDR3: TGTGCCAGCAGCCCTCTAGGTAACACCGGGGAGCTGTTTTTT.

This chain joins TRBV19 and TRBJ2-7; a weak D match, TRBD1 (5 bases). The CDR3 loop spans 13 amino acids. Per the germline V gene, CDR1 is LNHDA and CDR2 is SQIVND (reference sequence). V was cut by 5 bases and J by 3 bases, with 11 bases left in between. This chain's CDR3 is CASSRTTVYEQYF. The CDR3 DNA follows: TGTGCCAGTAGTCGGACAACAGTCTACGAGCAGTACTTC.

The rearrangement links TRBV21-1 to TRBJ2-1; the DNA was not compared with TRBD1, the D call given in the table. TRBV21-1 corresponds to a pseudogene. The CDR3 totals 14 residues. CDR3 DNA sequence: TGTGCCAGCAGCAAAGAGGGGGAGCCCAATGAGCAGTTCTTC. As protein: CASSKEGEPNEQFF.

This clone was picked up one time. CDR3 protein: CASSPRAGAGYTF. CDR3 nucleotide sequence: TGTGCCAGCTCACCACGGGCAGGGGCTGGCTACACCTTC. The chain has TRBV18 and TRBJ1-2; D perhaps matches TRBD1 (6 bases). Germline V gene lookup returns CDR1 KGHSH and CDR2 LQKENI. Between the trimmed V and J ends, which lost 1 base and 7 bases, there was a span of 10 bases. This CDR3 spans 13 amino acids.

The chain recombines TRBV18 with TRBJ1-1; tentatively, D is TRBD1 (6 bases). Trimming left V 3 bases short and J 0 bases short, with 17 bases between. The CDR3 is made up of 17 amino acids. The germline gives CDR1 KGHSH, CDR2 LQKENI. Here the CDR3 DNA reads TGTGCCAGCTCACCTGGATTGGCAGGGGCCGTGAACACTGAAGCTTTCTTT. This encodes CASSPGLAGAVNTEAFF.

The chain joins TRBV4-3 to TRBJ2-3; the D is unclear. The V gene's germline CDR1 is LGHNA and CDR2 YSLEER. The CDR3 loop spans 13 amino acids. Trimming cost V 0 bases and J 4 bases, with 5 bases left between them. The CDR3: CASSQEFPDTQYF. Written as DNA, the CDR3 is TGCGCCAGCAGCCAAGAGTTTCCAGATACGCAGTATTTT.

In its sample, this clone was seen once. The chain has TRBV5-1 and TRBJ1-6; D is possibly TRBD1 (6 bases). V was clipped by 1 base and J by 7 bases, with 9 bases between them. This CDR3 has 14 residues. Germline V gene data show CDR1 as SGHRS and CDR2 as YFSETQ. The CDR3 DNA is TGCGCCAGCAGCTTGCCAGGGGACAATTCACCCCTCCACTTT. Translation gives CASSLPGDNSPLHF.

This clone was counted a single time. The chain is built from TRBV2 and TRBJ2-4; TRBD1 agrees at 7 bases. This CDR3 spans 15 amino acids. From germline, CDR1 is SNHLY and CDR2 FYNNEI. After removal of 7 bases from V and 4 bases from J, the junction contained 10 bases not matched to a gene. CDR3 nucleotides: TGTGCCAGCAACAGGGGACCGGGCGGAAAAAACATTCAGTACTTC. Translating gives CASNRGPGGKNIQYF.

As to this clone: The sample has other DNA sequences that encode this CDR3 too. The genes are TRBV18 and TRBJ1-4; D is undetermined. Germline V gene lookup returns CDR1 KGHSH and CDR2 LQKENI. CDR3 length equals 13 residues. The germline V and J ends were trimmed by 6 bases and 5 bases, with 10 bases remaining between them. CDR3 loop: CASSDQGNEKLFF. CDR3 in DNA: TGTGCCAGCTCGGACCAAGGGAATGAAAAACTGTTTTTT. Full variable domain (rest looked up from reference TRBV18 and TRBJ1-4): NAGVMQNPRHLVRRRGQEARLRCSPMKGHSHVYWYRQLPEEGLKFMVYLQKENIIDESGMPKERFSAEFPKEGPSILRIQQVVRGDSAAYFCASSDQGNEKLFFGSGTQLSVL.